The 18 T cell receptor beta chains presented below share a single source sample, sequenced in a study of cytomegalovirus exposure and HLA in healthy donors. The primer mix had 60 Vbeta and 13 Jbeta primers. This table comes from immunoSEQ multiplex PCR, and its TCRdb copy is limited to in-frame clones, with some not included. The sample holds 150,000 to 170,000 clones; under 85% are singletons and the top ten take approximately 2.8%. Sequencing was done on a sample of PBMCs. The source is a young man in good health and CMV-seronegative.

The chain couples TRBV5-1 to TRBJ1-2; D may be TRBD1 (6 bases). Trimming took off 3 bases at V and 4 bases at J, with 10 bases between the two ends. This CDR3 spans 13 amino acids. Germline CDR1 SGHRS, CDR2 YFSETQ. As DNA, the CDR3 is TGCGCCAGCAGCTCGATGACAGGCTATGGCTACACCTTC. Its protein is CASSSMTGYGYTF.

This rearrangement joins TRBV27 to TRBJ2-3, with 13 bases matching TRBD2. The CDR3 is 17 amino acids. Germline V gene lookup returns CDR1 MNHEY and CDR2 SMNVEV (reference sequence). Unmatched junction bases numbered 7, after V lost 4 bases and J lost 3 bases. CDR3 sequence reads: CASSSPLAGGPTDTQYF. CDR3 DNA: TGTGCCAGCAGTTCACCACTAGCGGGGGGGCCAACAGATACGCAGTATTTT.

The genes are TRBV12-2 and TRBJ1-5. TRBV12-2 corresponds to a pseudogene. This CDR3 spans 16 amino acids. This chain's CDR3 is CASRSTNAGSQWPQHF. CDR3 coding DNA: TGTGCAAGTCGCTCCACGAATGCGGGCTCTCAGTGGCCCCAGCATTTT.

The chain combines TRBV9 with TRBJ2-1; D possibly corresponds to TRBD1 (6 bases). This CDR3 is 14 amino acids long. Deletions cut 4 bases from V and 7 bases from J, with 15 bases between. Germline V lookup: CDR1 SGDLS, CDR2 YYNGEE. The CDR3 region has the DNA TGTGCCAGCAGCCCCCAGGGGCGCGAAAATGAGCAGTTCTTC. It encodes CASSPQGRENEQFF.

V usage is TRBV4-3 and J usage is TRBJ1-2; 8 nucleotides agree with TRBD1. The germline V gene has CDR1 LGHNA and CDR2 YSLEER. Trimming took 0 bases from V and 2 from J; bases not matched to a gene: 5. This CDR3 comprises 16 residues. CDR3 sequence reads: CASSQEGGQGNYGYTF. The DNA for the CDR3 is TGCGCCAGCAGCCAAGAGGGTGGACAGGGCAACTATGGCTACACCTTC.

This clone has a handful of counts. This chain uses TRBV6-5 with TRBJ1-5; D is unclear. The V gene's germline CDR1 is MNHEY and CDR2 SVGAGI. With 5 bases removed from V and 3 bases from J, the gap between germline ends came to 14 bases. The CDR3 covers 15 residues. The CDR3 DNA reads TGTGCCAGCAGTCCCGAGAGAACCAACAATCAGCCCCAGCATTTT. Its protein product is CASSPERTNNQPQHF.

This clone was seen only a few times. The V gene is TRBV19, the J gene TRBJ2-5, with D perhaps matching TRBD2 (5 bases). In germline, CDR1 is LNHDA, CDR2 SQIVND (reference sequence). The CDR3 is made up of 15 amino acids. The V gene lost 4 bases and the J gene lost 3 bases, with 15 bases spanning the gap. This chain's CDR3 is CASSTRGKREETQYF. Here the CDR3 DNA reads TGTGCCAGTAGTACCCGAGGGAAGAGGGAAGAGACCCAGTACTTC.

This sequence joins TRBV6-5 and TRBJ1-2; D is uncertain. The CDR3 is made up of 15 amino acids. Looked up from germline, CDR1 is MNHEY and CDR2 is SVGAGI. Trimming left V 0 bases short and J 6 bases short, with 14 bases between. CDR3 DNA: TGTGCCAGCAGTTACTCCGGCAGGCCCAAGGATGGCTACACCTTC. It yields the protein CASSYSGRPKDGYTF.

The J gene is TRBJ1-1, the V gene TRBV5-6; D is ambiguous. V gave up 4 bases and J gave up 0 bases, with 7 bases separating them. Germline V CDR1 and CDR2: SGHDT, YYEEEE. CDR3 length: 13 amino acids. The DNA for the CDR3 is TGTGCCAGCAGCCAGTTGGTGAACACTGAAGCTTTCTTT. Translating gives CASSQLVNTEAFF.

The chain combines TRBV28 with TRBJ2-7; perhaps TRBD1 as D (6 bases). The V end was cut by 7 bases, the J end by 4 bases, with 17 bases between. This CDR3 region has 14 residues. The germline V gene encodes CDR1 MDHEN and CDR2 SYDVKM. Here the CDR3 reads CASTSRGGQYEQYV. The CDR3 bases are TGTGCCAGCACCTCCCGAGGGGGTCAGTACGAGCAGTACGTC.

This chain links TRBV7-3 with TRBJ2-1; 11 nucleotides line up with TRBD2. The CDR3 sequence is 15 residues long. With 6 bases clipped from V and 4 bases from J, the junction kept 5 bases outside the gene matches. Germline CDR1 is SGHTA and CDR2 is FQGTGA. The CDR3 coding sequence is TGTGCCAGCAGGCGCACTAGCGGGGGATACAATGAGCAGTTCTTC. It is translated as CASRRTSGGYNEQFF.

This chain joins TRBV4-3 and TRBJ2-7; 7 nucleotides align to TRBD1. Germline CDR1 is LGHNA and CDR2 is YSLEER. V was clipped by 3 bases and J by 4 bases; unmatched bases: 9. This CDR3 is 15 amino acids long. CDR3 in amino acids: CASSQVLQGRYEQYF. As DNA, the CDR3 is TGCGCCAGCAGCCAGGTCCTACAGGGGAGATACGAGCAGTACTTC.

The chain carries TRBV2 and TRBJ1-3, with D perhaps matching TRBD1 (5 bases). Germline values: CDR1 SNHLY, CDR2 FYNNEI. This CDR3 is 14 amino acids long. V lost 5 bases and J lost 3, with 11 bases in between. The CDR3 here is CASSTGEIGNTIYF. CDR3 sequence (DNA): TGTGCCAGCAGTACAGGAGAGATTGGAAACACCATATATTTT.

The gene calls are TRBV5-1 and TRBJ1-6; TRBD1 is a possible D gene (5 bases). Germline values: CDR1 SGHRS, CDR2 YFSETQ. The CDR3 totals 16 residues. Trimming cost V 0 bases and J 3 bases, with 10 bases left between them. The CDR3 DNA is TGCGCCAGCAGCTTGGTGGGGGGTTACTATAATTCACCCCTCCACTTT. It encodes CASSLVGGYYNSPLHF.

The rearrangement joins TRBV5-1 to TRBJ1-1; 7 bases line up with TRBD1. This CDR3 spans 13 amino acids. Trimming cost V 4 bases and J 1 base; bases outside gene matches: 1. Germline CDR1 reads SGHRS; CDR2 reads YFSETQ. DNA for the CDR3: TGCGCCAGCAGCGGGGACAGGAACACTGAAGCTTTCTTT. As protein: CASSGDRNTEAFF.

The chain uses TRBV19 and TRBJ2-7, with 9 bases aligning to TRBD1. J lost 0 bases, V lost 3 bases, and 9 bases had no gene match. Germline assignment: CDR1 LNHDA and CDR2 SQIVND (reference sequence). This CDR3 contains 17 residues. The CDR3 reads CASSIRLGDRVSYEQYF. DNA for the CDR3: TGTGCCAGTAGTATTAGGTTGGGGGACAGGGTCTCCTACGAGCAGTACTTC.

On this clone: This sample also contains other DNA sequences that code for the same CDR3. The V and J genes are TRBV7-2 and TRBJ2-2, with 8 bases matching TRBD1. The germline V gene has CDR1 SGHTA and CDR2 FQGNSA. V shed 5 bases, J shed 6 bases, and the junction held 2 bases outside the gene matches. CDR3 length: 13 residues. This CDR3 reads CASSQQGAGELFF. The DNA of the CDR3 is TGTGCCAGCAGCCAACAGGGGGCCGGGGAGCTGTTTTTT.

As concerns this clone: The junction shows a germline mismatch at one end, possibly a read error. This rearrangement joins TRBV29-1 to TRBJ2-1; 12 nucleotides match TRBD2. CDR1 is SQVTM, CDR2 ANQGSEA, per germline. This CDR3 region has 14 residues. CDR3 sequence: CSVDKPGLAGGVIF. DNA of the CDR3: TGCAGCGTTGATAAACCGGGACTAGCGGGCGGGGTGATCTTC.